Described below is a single T cell receptor (beta chain) sequence and its context. The data were produced by immunoSEQ multiplex PCR, yet TCRdb's version contains in-frame clones alone and is incomplete. The sample includes some 100,000 clones, roughly 78% of them seen just once. Germline V CDR1 and CDR2: MNHEY, SVGEGT. Trimming left V 6 bases short and J 7 bases short, with 21 bases between. The CDR3 is 15 amino acids. This sample is drawn from a study of blood T cell repertoires in COVID-19. The sequenced material came from peripheral blood. The rearrangement links TRBV6-2 or TRBV6-3 to TRBJ1-2; tentatively, D is TRBD1 (6 bases). The clonotype originates from a man in his fifties with active or convalescent COVID-19. The CDR3 reads CASSHRKAGDAGYTF. The CDR3, as DNA: TGTGCCAGCAGCCACAGGAAGGCAGGGGATGCTGGCTACACCTTC.